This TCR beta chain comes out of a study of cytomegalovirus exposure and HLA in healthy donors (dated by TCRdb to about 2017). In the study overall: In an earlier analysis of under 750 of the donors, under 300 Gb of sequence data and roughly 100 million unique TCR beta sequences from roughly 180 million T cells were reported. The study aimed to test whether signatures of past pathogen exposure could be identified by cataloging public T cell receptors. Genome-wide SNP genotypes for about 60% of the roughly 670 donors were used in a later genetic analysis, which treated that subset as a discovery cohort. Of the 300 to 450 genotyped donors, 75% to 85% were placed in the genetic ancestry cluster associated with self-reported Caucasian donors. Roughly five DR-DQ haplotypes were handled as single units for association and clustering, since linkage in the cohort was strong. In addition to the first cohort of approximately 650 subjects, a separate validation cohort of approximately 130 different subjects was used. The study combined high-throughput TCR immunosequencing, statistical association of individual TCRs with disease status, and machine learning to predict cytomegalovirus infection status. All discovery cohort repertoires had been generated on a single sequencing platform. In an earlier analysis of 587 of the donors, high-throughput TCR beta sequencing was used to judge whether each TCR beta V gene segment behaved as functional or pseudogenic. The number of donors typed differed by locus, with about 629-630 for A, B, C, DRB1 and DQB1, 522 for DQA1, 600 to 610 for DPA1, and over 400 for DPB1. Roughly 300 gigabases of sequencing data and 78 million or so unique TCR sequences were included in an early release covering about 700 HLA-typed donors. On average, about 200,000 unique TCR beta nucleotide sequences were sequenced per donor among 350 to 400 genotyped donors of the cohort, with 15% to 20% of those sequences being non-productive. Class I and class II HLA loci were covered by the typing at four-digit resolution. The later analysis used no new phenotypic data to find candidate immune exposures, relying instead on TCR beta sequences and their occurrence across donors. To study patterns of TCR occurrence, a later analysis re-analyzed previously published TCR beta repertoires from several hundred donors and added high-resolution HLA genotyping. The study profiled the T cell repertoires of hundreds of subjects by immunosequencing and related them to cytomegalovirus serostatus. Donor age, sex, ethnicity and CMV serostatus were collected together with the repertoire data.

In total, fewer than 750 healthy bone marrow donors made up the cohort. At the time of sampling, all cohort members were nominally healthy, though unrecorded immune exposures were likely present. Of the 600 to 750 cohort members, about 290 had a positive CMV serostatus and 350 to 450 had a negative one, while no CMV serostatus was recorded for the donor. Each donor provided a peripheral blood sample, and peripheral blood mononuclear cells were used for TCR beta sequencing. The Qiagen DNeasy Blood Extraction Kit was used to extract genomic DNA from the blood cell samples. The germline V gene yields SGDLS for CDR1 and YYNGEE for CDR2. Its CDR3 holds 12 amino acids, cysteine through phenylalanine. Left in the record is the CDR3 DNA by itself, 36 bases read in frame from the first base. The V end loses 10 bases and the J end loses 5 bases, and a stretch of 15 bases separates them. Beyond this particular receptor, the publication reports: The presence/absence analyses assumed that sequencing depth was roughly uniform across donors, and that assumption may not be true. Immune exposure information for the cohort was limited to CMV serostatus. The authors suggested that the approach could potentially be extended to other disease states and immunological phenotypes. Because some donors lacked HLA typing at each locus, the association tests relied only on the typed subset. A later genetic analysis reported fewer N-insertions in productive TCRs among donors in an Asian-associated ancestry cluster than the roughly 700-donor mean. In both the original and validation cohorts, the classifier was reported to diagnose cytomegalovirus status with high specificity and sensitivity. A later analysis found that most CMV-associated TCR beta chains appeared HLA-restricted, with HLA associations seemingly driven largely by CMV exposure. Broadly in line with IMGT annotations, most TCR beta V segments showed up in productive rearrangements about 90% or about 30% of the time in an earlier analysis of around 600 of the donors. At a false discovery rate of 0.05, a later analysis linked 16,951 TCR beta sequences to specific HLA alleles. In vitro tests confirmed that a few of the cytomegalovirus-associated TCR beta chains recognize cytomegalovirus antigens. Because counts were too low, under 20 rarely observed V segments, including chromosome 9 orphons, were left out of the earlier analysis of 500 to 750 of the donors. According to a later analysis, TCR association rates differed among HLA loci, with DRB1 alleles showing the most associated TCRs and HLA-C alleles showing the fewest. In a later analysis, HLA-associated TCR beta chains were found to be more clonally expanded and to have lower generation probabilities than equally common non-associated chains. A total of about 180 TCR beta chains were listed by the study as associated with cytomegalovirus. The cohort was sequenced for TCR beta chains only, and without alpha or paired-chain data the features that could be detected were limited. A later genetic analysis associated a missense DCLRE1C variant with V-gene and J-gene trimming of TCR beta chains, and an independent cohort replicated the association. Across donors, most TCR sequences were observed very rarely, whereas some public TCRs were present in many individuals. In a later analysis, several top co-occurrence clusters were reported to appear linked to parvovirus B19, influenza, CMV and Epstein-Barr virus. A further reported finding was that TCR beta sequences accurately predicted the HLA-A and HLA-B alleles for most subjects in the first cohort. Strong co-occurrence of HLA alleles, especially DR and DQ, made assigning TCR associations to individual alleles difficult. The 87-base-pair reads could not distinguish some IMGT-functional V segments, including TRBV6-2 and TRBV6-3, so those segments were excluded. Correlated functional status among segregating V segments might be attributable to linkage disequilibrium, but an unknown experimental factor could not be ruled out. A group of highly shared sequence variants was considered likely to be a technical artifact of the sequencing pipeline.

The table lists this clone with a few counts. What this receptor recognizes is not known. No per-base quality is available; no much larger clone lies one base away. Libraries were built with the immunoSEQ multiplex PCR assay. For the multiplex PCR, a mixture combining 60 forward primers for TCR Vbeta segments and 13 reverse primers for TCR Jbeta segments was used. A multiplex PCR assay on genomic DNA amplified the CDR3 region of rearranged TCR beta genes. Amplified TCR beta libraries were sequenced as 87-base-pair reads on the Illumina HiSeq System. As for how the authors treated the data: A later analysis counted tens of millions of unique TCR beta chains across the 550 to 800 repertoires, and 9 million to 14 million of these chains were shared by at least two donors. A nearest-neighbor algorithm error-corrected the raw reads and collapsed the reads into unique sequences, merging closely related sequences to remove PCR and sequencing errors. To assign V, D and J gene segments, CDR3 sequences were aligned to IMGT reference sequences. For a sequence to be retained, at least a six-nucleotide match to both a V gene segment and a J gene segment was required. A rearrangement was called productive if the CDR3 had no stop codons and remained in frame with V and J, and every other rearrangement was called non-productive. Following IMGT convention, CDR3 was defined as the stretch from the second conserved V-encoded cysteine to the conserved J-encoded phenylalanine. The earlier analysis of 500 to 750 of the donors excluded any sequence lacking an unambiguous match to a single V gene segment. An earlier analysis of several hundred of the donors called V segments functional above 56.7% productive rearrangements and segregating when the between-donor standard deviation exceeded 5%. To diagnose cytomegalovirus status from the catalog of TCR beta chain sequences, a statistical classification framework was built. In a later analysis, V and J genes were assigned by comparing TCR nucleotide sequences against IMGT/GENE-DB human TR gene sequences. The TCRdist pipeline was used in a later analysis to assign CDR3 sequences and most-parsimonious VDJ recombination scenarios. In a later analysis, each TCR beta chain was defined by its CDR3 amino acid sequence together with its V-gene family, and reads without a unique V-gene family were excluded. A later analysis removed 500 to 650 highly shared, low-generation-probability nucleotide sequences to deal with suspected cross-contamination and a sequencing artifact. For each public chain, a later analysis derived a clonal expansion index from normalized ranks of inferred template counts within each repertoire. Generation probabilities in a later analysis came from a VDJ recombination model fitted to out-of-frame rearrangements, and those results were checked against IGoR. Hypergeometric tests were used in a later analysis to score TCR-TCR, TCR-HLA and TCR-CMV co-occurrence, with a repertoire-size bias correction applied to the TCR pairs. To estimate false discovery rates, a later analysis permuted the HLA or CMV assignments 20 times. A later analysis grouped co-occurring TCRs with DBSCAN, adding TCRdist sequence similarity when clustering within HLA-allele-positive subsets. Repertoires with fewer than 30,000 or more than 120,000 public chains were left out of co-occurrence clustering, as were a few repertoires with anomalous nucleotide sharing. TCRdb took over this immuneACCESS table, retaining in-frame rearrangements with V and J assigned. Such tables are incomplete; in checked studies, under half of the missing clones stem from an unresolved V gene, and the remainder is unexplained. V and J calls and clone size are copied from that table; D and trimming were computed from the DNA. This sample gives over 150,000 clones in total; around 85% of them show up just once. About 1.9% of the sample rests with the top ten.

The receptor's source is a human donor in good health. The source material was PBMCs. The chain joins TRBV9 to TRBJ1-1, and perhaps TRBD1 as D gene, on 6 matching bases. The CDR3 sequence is CASGAGLTEAFF. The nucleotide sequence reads TGTGCCTCAGGGGCAGGGCTTACTGAAGCTTTCTTT.